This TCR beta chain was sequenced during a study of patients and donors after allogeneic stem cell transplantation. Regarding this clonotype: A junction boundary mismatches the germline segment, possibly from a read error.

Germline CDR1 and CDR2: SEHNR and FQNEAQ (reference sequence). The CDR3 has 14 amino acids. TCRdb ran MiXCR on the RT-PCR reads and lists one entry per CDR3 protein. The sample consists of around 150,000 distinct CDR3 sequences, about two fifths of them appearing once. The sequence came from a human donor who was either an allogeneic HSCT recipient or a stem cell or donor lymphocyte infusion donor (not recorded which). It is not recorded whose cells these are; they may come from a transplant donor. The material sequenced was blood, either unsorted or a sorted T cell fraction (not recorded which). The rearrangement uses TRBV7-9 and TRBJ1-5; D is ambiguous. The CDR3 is CASSLGGGNQSQHF. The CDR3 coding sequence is TGTGCCAGCAGCTTGGGTGGCGGCAATCAGTCCCAGCATTTT.